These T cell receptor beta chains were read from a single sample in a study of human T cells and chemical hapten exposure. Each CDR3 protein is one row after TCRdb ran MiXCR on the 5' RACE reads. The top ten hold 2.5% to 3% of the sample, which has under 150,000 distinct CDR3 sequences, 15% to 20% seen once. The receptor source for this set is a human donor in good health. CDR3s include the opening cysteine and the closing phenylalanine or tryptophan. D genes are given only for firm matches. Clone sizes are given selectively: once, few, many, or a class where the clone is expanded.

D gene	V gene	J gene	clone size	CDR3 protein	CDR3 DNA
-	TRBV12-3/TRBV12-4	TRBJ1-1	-	CASSLAGGQNTEAFF	TGTGCCAGCAGTTTAGCTGGCGGACAGAACACTGAAGCTTTCTTT
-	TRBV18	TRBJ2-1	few	CASSPPGDRYNEQFF	TGTGCCAGCTCACCACCGGGGGACCGCTACAATGAGCAGTTCTTC
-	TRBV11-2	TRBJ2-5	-	CASSPEIQITYQETQYF	TGTGCCAGCAGCCCTGAAATACAGATTACGTACCAAGAGACCCAGTACTTC
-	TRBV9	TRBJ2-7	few	CASSVGPREERQYF	TGTGCCAGCAGCGTAGGCCCCAGGGAAGAAAGGCAGTACTTC
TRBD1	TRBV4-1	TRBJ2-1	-	CASRPQGASSYNEQFF	TGCGCCAGCAGGCCACAGGGGGCAAGCTCCTACAATGAGCAGTTCTTC
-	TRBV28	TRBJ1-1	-	CASSLVGGLSNTEAFF	TGTGCCAGCAGTTTGGTCGGGGGTTTATCGAACACTGAAGCTTTCTTT
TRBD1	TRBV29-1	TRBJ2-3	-	CSANRGSTDTQYF	TGCAGCGCTAACAGGGGAAGCACAGATACGCAGTATTTT
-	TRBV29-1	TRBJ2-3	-	CSVDGWGGDTQYF	TGCAGCGTTGACGGGTGGGGCGGAGATACGCAGTATTTT
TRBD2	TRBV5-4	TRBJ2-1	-	CASSPVAGALNEQFF	TGTGCCAGCAGCCCTGTAGCGGGAGCTCTGAATGAGCAGTTCTTC
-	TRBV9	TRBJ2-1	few	CASSVETASSYNEQFF	TGTGCCAGCAGCGTAGAAACGGCTAGCTCCTACAATGAGCAGTTCTTC
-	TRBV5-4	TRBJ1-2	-	CASSYRGPNYGDTF	TGTGCCAGCAGCTACCGGGGCCCTAACTATGGCGACACCTTC
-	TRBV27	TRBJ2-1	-	CASSLFVDNEQFF	TGTGCCAGCAGTTTATTTGTGGACAATGAGCAGTTCTTC
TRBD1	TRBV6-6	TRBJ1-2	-	CASSYRAGGPDYGYTF	TGTGCCAGCAGTTACCGGGCAGGGGGACCAGACTATGGCTACACCTTC
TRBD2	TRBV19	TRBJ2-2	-	CASSISYRGVTGELFF	TGTGCCAGTAGTATAAGCTATCGGGGGGTCACCGGGGAGCTGTTTTTT
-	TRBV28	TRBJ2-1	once	CASSLRVGRNGNEQFF	TGTGCCAGCAGTTTACGCGTGGGGAGGAATGGCAATGAGCAGTTCTTC
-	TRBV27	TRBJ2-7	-	CASSRSQGGHEQYF	TGTGCCAGCAGTCGAAGCCAGGGGGGTCACGAGCAGTACTTC
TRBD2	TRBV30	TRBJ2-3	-	CASRAGLEVLSTDTQYF	TGTGCCTCGAGGGCGGGACTAGAGGTCTTAAGCACAGATACGCAGTATTTT
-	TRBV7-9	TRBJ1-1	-	CASSSPLNTEAFF	TGTGCCAGCAGCTCGCCGTTGAACACTGAAGCTTTCTTT
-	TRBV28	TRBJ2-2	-	CASSLGTTGELFF	TGTGCCAGCAGTTTGGGGACCACCGGGGAGCTGTTTTTT
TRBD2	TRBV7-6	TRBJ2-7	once	CASSANAGGSSYEQYF	TGTGCCAGCAGCGCCAACGCGGGGGGCAGCTCCTACGAGCAGTACTTC
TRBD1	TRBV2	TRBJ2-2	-	CASSDPGQGSTGELFF	TGTGCCAGCAGCGACCCGGGACAGGGCAGTACCGGGGAGCTGTTTTTT
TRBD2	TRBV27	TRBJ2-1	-	CASSRDLGLAGGRLVNEQFF	TGTGCCAGCAGCCGGGACCTAGGACTAGCGGGAGGTCGGCTGGTGAATGAGCAGTTCTTC
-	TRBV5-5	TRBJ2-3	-	CASSPSGQGTQYF	TGTGCCAGCAGCCCCTCAGGGCAAGGTACGCAGTATTTT
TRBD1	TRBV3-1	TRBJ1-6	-	CASSQLTGRNSPLHF	TGTGCCAGCAGCCAGCTGACAGGGAGGAATTCACCCCTCCACTTT
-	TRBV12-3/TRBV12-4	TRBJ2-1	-	CASSLGLGYNEQFF	TGTGCCAGCAGTTTAGGACTGGGGTACAATGAGCAGTTCTTC
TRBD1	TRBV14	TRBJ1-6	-	CASSQHRGFNSPLHF	TGTGCCAGCAGCCAGCACAGGGGTTTTAATTCACCCCTCCACTTT
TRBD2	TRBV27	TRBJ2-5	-	CASSLSGLAGAYGETQYF	TGTGCCAGCAGTTTATCTGGACTAGCGGGAGCATATGGGGAGACCCAGTACTTC
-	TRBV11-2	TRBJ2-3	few	CASSYHYPTDTQYF	TGTGCCAGCAGCTACCACTACCCCACAGATACGCAGTATTTT
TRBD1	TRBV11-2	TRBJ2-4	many	CASSLVEGATLKNIQYF	TGTGCCAGCAGCTTAGTCGAGGGGGCGACCCTAAAAAACATTCAGTACTTC
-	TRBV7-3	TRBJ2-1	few	CASSLTESSYNEQFF	TGTGCCAGCAGCTTAACGGAAAGCTCCTACAATGAGCAGTTCTTC
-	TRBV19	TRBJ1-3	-	CASRSDRSDGVTIYF	TGTGCCAGTAGATCAGACAGGAGCGACGGGGTCACCATATATTTT
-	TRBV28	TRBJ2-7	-	CASKPMGGRAYEQYF	TGTGCCAGCAAGCCCATGGGCGGGCGGGCCTACGAGCAGTACTTC
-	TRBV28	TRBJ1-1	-	CASSGHARNTEAFF	TGTGCCAGCAGTGGGCATGCGAGGAACACTGAAGCTTTCTTT
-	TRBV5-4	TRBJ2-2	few	CASSLTPSGMRELFF	TGTGCCAGCAGCTTGACTCCTAGTGGCATGCGGGAGCTGTTTTTT
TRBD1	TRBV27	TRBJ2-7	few	CASRYQGAHEQYF	TGTGCCAGCAGGTACCAGGGGGCCCACGAGCAGTACTTC
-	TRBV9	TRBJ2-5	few	CASSPGAGGETQYF	TGTGCCAGCAGTCCGGGGGCAGGCGGGGAGACCCAGTACTTC
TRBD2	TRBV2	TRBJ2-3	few	CASSEAGREPTDTQYF	TGTGCCAGCAGTGAAGCTGGGCGGGAGCCCACAGATACGCAGTATTTT
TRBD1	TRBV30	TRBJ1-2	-	CAWSWTGNGYTF	TGTGCCTGGTCGTGGACAGGGAATGGCTACACCTTC
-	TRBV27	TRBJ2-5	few	CASRSGQTQYF	TGTGCCAGCAGATCCGGGCAGACCCAGTACTTC
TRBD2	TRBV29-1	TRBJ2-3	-	CSVGIAGGTDTQYF	TGCAGCGTTGGGATAGCGGGGGGGACAGATACGCAGTATTTT